This T cell receptor beta chain comes out of a study of a mutant IDH1 vaccine in newly diagnosed glioma. Study-level information: Treated patients comprised approximately 60% males and approximately 38% females, mean age about 40 years. It was radiotherapy, temozolomide, or both that patients received previously, with most receiving both.

Clones were read by immunoSEQ multiplex PCR, and TCRdb kept only the in-frame ones, dropping some. The data show 23,000 or so clones, roughly 77% seen once. To note about this clone: Its specificity is not known.

In germline, CDR1 is MNHNS, CDR2 SASEGT. Trimming shortened V by 6 bases and J by 11 bases, and 19 bases separated the two germline ends. This CDR3 is 13 amino acids long. The time point: week 5, during vaccination. Every vaccination contained 300 ug of the mutant IDH1 20-mer peptide and was paired with topical imiquimod. The genes are TRBV6-1 and TRBJ1-1, with D unresolved. Sample: PBMCs, taken from a glioma patient whose treatment included an IDH1 peptide vaccine. The clonotype comes from a man aged 35 to 55 with glioma. The DNA for the CDR3 is TGTGCCAGCAGCCCCAGACACACTGGGATGGCTTTCTTT. Encoded protein: CASSPRHTGMAFF.